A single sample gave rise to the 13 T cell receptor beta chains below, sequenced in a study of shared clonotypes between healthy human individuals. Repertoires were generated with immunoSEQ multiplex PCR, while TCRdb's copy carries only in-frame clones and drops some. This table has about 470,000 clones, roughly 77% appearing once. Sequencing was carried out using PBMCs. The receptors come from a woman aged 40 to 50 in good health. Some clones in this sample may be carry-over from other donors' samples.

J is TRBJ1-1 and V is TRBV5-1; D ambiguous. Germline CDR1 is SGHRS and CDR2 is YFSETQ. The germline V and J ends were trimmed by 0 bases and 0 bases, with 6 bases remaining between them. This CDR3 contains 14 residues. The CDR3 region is CASSLASLNTEAFF. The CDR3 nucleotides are TGCGCCAGCAGCTTGGCCTCTTTGAACACTGAAGCTTTCTTT. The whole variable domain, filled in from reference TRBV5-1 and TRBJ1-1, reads KAGVTQTPRYLIKTRGQQVTLSCSPISGHRSVSWYQQTPGQGLQFLFEYFSETQRNKGNFPGRFSGRQFSNSRSEMNVSTLELGDSALYLCASSLASLNTEAFFGQGTRLTVV.

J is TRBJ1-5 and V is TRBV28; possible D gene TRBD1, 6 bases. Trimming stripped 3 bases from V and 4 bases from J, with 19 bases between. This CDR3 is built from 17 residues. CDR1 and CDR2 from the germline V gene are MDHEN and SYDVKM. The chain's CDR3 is CASSLVRGLIPNQPQHF. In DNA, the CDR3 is TGTGCCAGCAGTTTGGTTCGGGGGCTGATTCCGAATCAGCCCCAGCATTTT.

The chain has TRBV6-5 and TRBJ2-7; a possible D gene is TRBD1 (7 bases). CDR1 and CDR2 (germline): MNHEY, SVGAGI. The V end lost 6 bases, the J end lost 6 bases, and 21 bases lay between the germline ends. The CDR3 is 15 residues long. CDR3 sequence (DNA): TGTGCCAGCAGCCCTCAAGACAGGGCGGGGTTCGAGCAGTACTTC. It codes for CASSPQDRAGFEQYF.

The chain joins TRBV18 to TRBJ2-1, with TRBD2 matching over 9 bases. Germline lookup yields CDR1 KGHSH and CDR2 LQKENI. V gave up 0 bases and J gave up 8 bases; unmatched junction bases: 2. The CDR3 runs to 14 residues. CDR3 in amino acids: CASSPPGLAYEQFF. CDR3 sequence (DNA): TGTGCCAGCTCACCACCGGGACTAGCATATGAGCAGTTCTTC.

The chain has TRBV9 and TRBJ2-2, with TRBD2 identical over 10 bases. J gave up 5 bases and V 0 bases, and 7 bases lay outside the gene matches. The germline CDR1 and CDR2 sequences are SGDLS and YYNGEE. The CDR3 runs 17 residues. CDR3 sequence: CASSVDLAGVLTGELFF. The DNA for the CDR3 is TGTGCCAGCAGCGTAGACCTAGCGGGAGTTCTGACCGGGGAGCTGTTTTTT.

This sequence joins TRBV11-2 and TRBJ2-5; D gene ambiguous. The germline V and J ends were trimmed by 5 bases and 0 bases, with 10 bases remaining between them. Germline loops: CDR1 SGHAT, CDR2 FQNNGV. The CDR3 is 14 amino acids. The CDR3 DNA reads TGTGCCAGCAGCGCGACCCTTTACCAAGAGACCCAGTACTTC. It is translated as CASSATLYQETQYF.

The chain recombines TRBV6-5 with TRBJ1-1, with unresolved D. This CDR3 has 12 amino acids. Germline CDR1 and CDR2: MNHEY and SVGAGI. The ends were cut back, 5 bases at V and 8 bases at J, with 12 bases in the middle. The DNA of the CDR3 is TGTGCCAGCAGTCTACGGACGGGGGAAGCTTTCTTT. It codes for CASSLRTGEAFF.

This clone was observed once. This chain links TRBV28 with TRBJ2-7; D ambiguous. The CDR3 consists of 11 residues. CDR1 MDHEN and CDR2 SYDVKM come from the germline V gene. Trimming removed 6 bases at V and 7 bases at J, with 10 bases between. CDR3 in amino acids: CASRTAGEQYF. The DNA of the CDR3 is TGTGCCAGCAGAACAGCTGGAGAGCAGTACTTC.

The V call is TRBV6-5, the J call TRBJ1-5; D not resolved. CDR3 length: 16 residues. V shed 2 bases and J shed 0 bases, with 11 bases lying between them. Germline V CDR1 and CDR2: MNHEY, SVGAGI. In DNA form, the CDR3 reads TGTGCCAGCAGTTACGCGGGTTTCGATAGCAATCAGCCCCAGCATTTT. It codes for CASSYAGFDSNQPQHF.

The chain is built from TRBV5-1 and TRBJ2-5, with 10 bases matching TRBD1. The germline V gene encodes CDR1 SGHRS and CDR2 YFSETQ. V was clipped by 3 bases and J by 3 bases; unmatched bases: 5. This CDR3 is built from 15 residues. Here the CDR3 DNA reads TGCGCCAGCAGCTCAACCGGGACAGGGGAAGAGACCCAGTACTTC. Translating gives CASSSTGTGEETQYF.

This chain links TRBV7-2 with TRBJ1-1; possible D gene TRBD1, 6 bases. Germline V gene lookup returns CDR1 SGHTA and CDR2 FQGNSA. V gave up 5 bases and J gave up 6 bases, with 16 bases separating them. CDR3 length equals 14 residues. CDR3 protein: CASSPHRVAAEAFF. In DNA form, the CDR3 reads TGTGCCAGCAGCCCCCACAGGGTGGCAGCTGAAGCTTTCTTT.

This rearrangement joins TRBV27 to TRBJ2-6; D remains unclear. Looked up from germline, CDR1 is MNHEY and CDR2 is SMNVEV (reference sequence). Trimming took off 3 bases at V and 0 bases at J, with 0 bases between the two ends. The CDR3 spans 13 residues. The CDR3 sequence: CASSFSGANVLTF. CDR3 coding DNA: TGTGCCAGCAGTTTCTCTGGGGCCAACGTCCTGACTTTC.

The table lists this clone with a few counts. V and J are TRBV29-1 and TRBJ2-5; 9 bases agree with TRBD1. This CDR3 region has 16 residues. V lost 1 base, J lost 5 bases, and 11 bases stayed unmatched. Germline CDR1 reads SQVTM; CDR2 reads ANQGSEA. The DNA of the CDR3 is TGCAGCGTTGAAGGCCCCGGGACAGGGCCTGGGGAGACCCAGTACTTC. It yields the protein CSVEGPGTGPGETQYF.